Each of the 20 T cell receptor beta chains below was sequenced from the same sample in a study of long-term antiretroviral therapy in people with HIV. Survey level was the resolution at which the v3.0 immunoSEQ assay ran. TCRdb's copy holds only in-frame clones and misses some; the assay was immunoSEQ multiplex PCR. The sample carries about 12,000 clones, approximately 77% recorded once. The sequencing here drew on unsorted PBMCs, taken 0.5 years before starting antiretroviral therapy. Receptors originate from a woman in her thirties or forties with HIV.

The CDR3 is CASSPLNEQFF. The DNA of the CDR3 is TGTGCCAGCTCACCACTTAATGAGCAGTTCTTC. The chain uses TRBV18 and TRBJ2-1, with unresolved D. CDR3 length: 11 amino acids. CDR1 KGHSH and CDR2 LQKENI come from the germline V gene. V was trimmed by 1 base and J by 7 bases, leaving 2 bases between them. Complete variable domain (other parts from reference TRBV18 and TRBJ2-1): NAGVMQNPRHLVRRRGQEARLRCSPMKGHSHVYWYRQLPEEGLKFMVYLQKENIIDESGMPKERFSAEFPKEGPSILRIQQVVRGDSAAYFCASSPLNEQFFGPGTRLTVL.

The rearrangement links TRBV7-9 to TRBJ1-3; 7 nucleotides align to TRBD1. J lost 0 bases, V lost 5 bases, and 10 bases had no gene match. CDR1 and CDR2 (germline): SEHNR, FQNEAQ (reference sequence). This CDR3 has 17 residues. The chain's CDR3 is CASSVEGGQGSGNTIYF. CDR3 nucleotides: TGTGCCAGCAGCGTTGAAGGGGGCCAGGGCTCTGGAAACACCATATATTTT. Full variable domain (rest looked up from reference TRBV7-9 and TRBJ1-3): DTGVSQNPRHKITKRGQNVTFRCDPISEHNRLYWYRQTLGQGPEFLTYFQNEAQLEKSRLLSDRFSAERPKGSFSTLEIQRTEQGDSAMYLCASSVEGGQGSGNTIYFGEGSWLTVV.

This clone showed up just a few times. This chain joins TRBV9 and TRBJ1-2; perhaps TRBD1 as D (5 bases). Germline CDR1 is SGDLS and CDR2 is YYNGEE. This CDR3 contains 15 residues. Trimming took 3 bases from V and 1 from J, leaving 13 bases between them. The CDR3 here is CASSGGRTLNYGYTF. DNA for the CDR3: TGTGCCAGCAGCGGGGGACGGACTCTTAACTATGGCTACACCTTC.

This clone has a handful of counts. The chain links TRBV29-1 to TRBJ1-2; D not resolved. Looked up from germline, CDR1 is SQVTM and CDR2 is ANQGSEA. This CDR3 is built from 13 residues. The V end was cut by 7 bases, the J end by 7 bases, with 19 bases between. In DNA form, the CDR3 reads TGCAGCGCCGACCCCGTGCCCTCTGGTGGCTACACCTTC. Translation gives CSADPVPSGGYTF.

The chain couples TRBV4-1 to TRBJ1-2; no reliable D call. Germline values: CDR1 MGHRA, CDR2 YSYEKL. The CDR3 is made up of 15 amino acids. V was cut by 4 bases and J by 3 bases, with 15 bases left in between. The CDR3 spells CASSPEAGWDYGYTF. In DNA, the CDR3 is TGCGCCAGCAGCCCCGAGGCAGGATGGGACTATGGCTACACCTTC.

This clone has just one count. J is TRBJ2-2 and V is TRBV7-9; D remains ambiguous. Looked up from germline, CDR1 is SEHNR and CDR2 is FQNEAQ (reference sequence). The V end lost 4 bases, the J end lost 4 bases, and 10 bases lay between the germline ends. The CDR3 consists of 14 residues. The CDR3 protein is CASSSYYVTGELFF. The CDR3 region has the DNA TGTGCCAGCAGCTCGTATTACGTCACCGGGGAGCTGTTTTTT.

In its sample, this clone was seen a few times. The rearrangement links TRBV6-5 to TRBJ1-4, with D perhaps matching TRBD1 (5 bases). The CDR3 spans 14 residues. With 6 bases removed from V and 8 bases from J, the gap between germline ends came to 16 bases. Looked up from germline, CDR1 is MNHEY and CDR2 is SVGAGI. The CDR3 loop reads CASRPTVWGEKLFF. The CDR3 bases are TGTGCCAGCAGGCCGACAGTCTGGGGAGAAAAACTGTTTTTT.

V and J are TRBV5-1 and TRBJ2-2; 8 bases are shared with TRBD1. The CDR3 is 17 amino acids. Trimming cost V 4 bases and J 4 bases; bases outside gene matches: 12. Germline-derived CDR1 and CDR2 are SGHRS and YFSETQ. Here the CDR3 DNA reads TGCGCCAGCAGCAGCGGACAGGGAAGTTTTGGCACCGGGGAGCTGTTTTTT. This encodes CASSSGQGSFGTGELFF. Together with reference TRBV5-1 and TRBJ2-2, the CDR3 gives the full variable domain: KAGVTQTPRYLIKTRGQQVTLSCSPISGHRSVSWYQQTPGQGLQFLFEYFSETQRNKGNFPGRFSGRQFSNSRSEMNVSTLELGDSALYLCASSSGQGSFGTGELFFGEGSRLTVL.

The chain is built from TRBV19 and TRBJ2-7; D is perhaps TRBD2 (5 bases). The CDR3 covers 12 residues. CDR1 LNHDA and CDR2 SQIVND come from the germline V gene (reference sequence). V dropped 4 bases and J dropped 1 base, with 5 bases sitting between them. CDR3 nucleotides: TGTGCCAGTAGTACGGGGTCCTACGAGCAGTACTTC. Translated: CASSTGSYEQYF.

The genes are TRBV29-1 and TRBJ2-2; 7 bases agree with TRBD1. This CDR3 comprises 12 residues. J was trimmed by 3 bases and V by 5 bases; bases with no gene match: 0. Germline V gives CDR1 SQVTM, CDR2 ANQGSEA. CDR3 coding DNA: TGCAGCGTTACAGGGGACACCGGGGAGCTGTTTTTT. Translation: CSVTGDTGELFF.

The chain recombines TRBV27 with TRBJ2-3; 11 bases agree with TRBD1. The J segment lost 2 bases and the V segment lost 1 base, leaving 2 bases of the junction unmatched. Germline loops: CDR1 MNHEY, CDR2 SMNVEV (reference sequence). The length of the CDR3 is 16 residues. The CDR3 region has the DNA TGTGCCAGCAGTTTATGGACAGGGGGCCTCACAGATACGCAGTATTTT. This gives the protein CASSLWTGGLTDTQYF.

V usage is TRBV13 and J usage is TRBJ2-7; D call uncertain. V shed 4 bases and J shed 3 bases, with 10 bases lying between them. CDR3 length: 13 residues. Germline-derived CDR1 and CDR2 are PRHDT and FYEKMQ (reference sequence). CDR3 loop: CASSSSGFYEQYF. The DNA for the CDR3 is TGTGCCAGCAGCTCCTCTGGTTTCTACGAGCAGTACTTC.

This clone showed up just a few times. V usage is TRBV9 and J usage is TRBJ1-6; no clear D. The germline V gene has CDR1 SGDLS and CDR2 YYNGEE. The germline V and J ends were trimmed by 0 bases and 6 bases, with 10 bases remaining between them. This CDR3 is 15 amino acids long. The CDR3: CASSVVEGSNSPLHF. CDR3 DNA: TGTGCCAGCAGCGTAGTAGAGGGTTCTAATTCACCCCTCCACTTT.

The chain combines TRBV5-1 with TRBJ1-4; TRBD1 aligns across 7 bases. The V and J ends lost 2 bases and 6 bases, in that order; junction bases with no gene match: 4. The germline gives CDR1 SGHRS, CDR2 YFSETQ. The CDR3 spans 14 residues. In DNA form, the CDR3 reads TGCGCCAGCAGCTTAACCGGGACAGATGAAAAACTGTTTTTT. It specifies CASSLTGTDEKLFF.

This sequence joins TRBV6-5 and TRBJ1-3, with D hard to call. CDR3 length: 13 residues. Germline CDR1 is MNHEY and CDR2 is SVGAGI. V was trimmed by 6 bases and J by 4 bases, leaving 10 bases between them. CDR3 amino acids: CASRRTEGNTIYF. The CDR3 nucleotides are TGTGCCAGCAGGAGGACGGAAGGAAACACCATATATTTT.

The rearrangement links TRBV7-9 to TRBJ1-5; D is uncertain. In germline, CDR1 is SEHNR, CDR2 FQNEAQ (reference sequence). The V end lost 1 base, the J end lost 6 bases, and 4 bases lay between the germline ends. CDR3 length: 12 amino acids. The CDR3, as DNA: TGTGCCAGCAGCTTAGGAGCTCAGCCCCAGCATTTT. As protein: CASSLGAQPQHF.

The V gene is TRBV30, the J gene TRBJ2-5, with 7 nucleotides matching TRBD2. The CDR3 is 16 amino acids. The V gene's germline CDR1 is GTSNPN and CDR2 SVGIG (reference sequence). V gave up 0 bases and J gave up 0 bases; unmatched junction bases: 7. CDR3 DNA sequence: TGTGCCTGGAGTGTACTCCGGGACTACTACCAAGAGACCCAGTACTTC. This sequence encodes CAWSVLRDYYQETQYF.

The gene calls are TRBV11-3 and TRBJ1-6; no clear D. The CDR3 totals 15 residues. V lost 1 base and J 7 bases, leaving 11 bases between the germline ends. CDR1 and CDR2 (germline): SGHNT, YENEEA. The CDR3: CASSLGDEWNSPLHF. The DNA of the CDR3 is TGTGCCAGCAGCTTAGGGGATGAGTGGAATTCACCCCTCCACTTT. The variable domain in full, completed from reference TRBV11-3 and TRBJ1-6, reads EAGVVQSPRYKIIEKKQPVAFWCNPISGHNTLYWYLQNLGQGPELLIRYENEEAVDDSQLPKDRFSAERLKGVDSTLKIQPAELGDSAVYLCASSLGDEWNSPLHFGNGTRLTVT.

The chain uses TRBV5-4 and TRBJ1-2, with a tentative D call TRBD1 (5 bases). There are 15 residues in the CDR3. Per the germline V gene, CDR1 is SGHNT and CDR2 is YYREEE (reference sequence). The V end lost 6 bases, the J end lost 6 bases, and 21 bases lay between the germline ends. CDR3 sequence reads: CASIPGGSGRNGYTF. CDR3 sequence (DNA): TGTGCCAGCATCCCGGGGGGGAGCGGGCGCAATGGCTACACCTTC.

The genes are TRBV5-4 and TRBJ2-3, with 7 bases matching TRBD2. Germline loops: CDR1 SGHNT, CDR2 YYREEE (reference sequence). Trimming took 4 bases from V and 6 from J; bases not matched to a gene: 11. This CDR3 region has 15 residues. This CDR3 reads CASSLEPGRGDTQYF. The DNA for the CDR3 is TGTGCCAGCAGCCTGGAACCGGGGCGGGGGGATACGCAGTATTTT. Supplemented by reference TRBV5-4 and TRBJ2-3, the full variable domain reads ETGVTQSPTHLIKTRGQQVTLRCSSQSGHNTVSWYQQALGQGPQFIFQYYREEENGRGNFPPRFSGLQFPNYSSELNVNALELDDSALYLCASSLEPGRGDTQYFGPGTRLTVL.